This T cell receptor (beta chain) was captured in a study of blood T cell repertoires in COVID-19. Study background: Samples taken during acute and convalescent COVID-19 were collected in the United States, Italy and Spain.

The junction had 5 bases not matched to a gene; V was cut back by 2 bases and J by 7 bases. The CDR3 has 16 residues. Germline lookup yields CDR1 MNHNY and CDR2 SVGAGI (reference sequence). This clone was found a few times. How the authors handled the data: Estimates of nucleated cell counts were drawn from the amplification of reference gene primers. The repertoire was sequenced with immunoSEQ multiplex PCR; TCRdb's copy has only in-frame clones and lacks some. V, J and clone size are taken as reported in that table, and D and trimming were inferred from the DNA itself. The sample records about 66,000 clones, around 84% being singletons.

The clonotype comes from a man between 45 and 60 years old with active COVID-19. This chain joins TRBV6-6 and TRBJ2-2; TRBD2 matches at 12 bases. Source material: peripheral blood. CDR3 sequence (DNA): TGTGCCAGCAGTTACCGGACTAGCGGGAATCACGGGGAGCTGTTTTTT. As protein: CASSYRTSGNHGELFF.